This T cell receptor beta chain was observed in a study of metastatic and nonmetastatic thyroid tumors. Every patient underwent thyroid surgery untreated. With MiXCR, TCRdb reprocessed the PCR reads. The sample holds 75,000 to 95,000 clones; approximately 11% are singletons and the top ten take about 11%. This clone occurred many times. Germline-derived CDR1 and CDR2 are PRHDT and FYEKMQ (reference sequence). The V end lost 5 bases, the J end lost 1 base, and 24 bases lay between the germline ends. The CDR3 contains 19 residues. The TCR originated in a female donor with papillary thyroid cancer or a benign thyroid nodule (not recorded which). Some clones in this sample may be carry-over from other donors' samples. The chain employs TRBV13 and TRBJ2-1, with D possibly TRBD2 on 6 matching bases. Sequencing used blood. The DNA of the CDR3 is TGTGCCAGCAGCCCCGTTTACGCGGGAATGGTAAGGTCCTACAATGAGCAGTTCTTC. Translation gives CASSPVYAGMVRSYNEQFF.